One and the same sample provided the 27 T cell receptor beta chains below, sequenced in a study of neoadjuvant anti-PD-1 for oral cavity cancer. Assay: immunoSEQ multiplex PCR; the TCRdb copy retains only in-frame clones and omits some. This table has about 72,000 clones, more than 70% appearing once. The sequenced sample was PBMCs, obtained before nivolumab (anti-PD-1) treatment. The receptors shown here come from a person between 40 and 80 years old with oral cavity squamous cell carcinoma.

The chain has TRBV5-5 and TRBJ2-7; D gene uncertain. Trimming took off 0 bases at V and 3 bases at J, with 16 bases between the two ends. The CDR3 sequence is 16 residues long. Germline values: CDR1 SGHKS, CDR2 YYEKEE (reference sequence). CDR3: CASSLASPKYGYEQYF. The CDR3 DNA sequence: TGTGCCAGCAGCTTGGCGAGCCCGAAATACGGCTACGAGCAGTACTTC.

The chain employs TRBV28 and TRBJ2-7, with 8 bases fitting TRBD2. Looked up from germline, CDR1 is MDHEN and CDR2 is SYDVKM. J was trimmed by 3 bases and V by 6 bases; bases with no gene match: 10. This CDR3 has 15 amino acids. In nucleotides, the CDR3 is TGTGCCAGCAGGATCGGGGGGGGGAACCTCTACGAGCAGTACTTC. It encodes CASRIGGGNLYEQYF.

The chain links TRBV29-1 to TRBJ1-2, with D uncertain. The V and J ends lost 4 bases and 2 bases respectively, with 20 bases between them. The CDR3 is 16 residues long. Germline CDR1 is SQVTM and CDR2 is ANQGSEA. In nucleotides, the CDR3 is TGCAGCGTTGTCGCGGCTGGGTCAGACACCAACTATGGCTACACCTTC. It encodes CSVVAAGSDTNYGYTF.

The rearrangement links TRBV30 to TRBJ1-5; 7 nucleotides align to TRBD1. The CDR3 is 14 amino acids. Germline V gene sequence: CDR1 GTSNPN, CDR2 SVGIG (reference sequence). Trimming at V came to 2 bases and at J to 7 bases, leaving 8 bases not matched to a gene. The CDR3 region is CAWSPTGFRQPQHF. The CDR3 DNA reads TGTGCCTGGAGTCCGACAGGGTTCAGGCAGCCCCAGCATTTT. Complete variable domain (other parts from reference TRBV30 and TRBJ1-5): SQTIHQWPATLVQPVGSPLSLECTVEGTSNPNLYWYRQAAGRGLQLLFYSVGIGQISSEVPQNLSASRPQDRQFILSSKKLLLSDSGFYLCAWSPTGFRQPQHFGDGTRLSIL.

The gene calls are TRBV19 and TRBJ1-5; D uncertain. CDR1 is LNHDA and CDR2 is SQIVND in the germline V gene (reference sequence). V was cut by 6 bases and J by 6 bases, with 9 bases left in between. The CDR3 has 12 residues. CDR3 in amino acids: CASSSVGQPQHF. CDR3 in DNA: TGTGCCAGTAGCTCAGTCGGTCAGCCCCAGCATTTT. Filled out from reference TRBV19 and TRBJ1-5, the complete variable domain reads DGGITQSPKYLFRKEGQNVTLSCEQNLNHDAMYWYRQDPGQGLRLIYYSQIVNDFQKGDIAEGYSVSREKKESFPLTVTSAQKNPTAFYLCASSSVGQPQHFGDGTRLSIL.

The chain couples TRBV30 to TRBJ2-3, with 7 nucleotides matching TRBD2. In germline, CDR1 is GTSNPN, CDR2 SVGIG (reference sequence). CDR3 length: 17 residues. Trimming at V came to 0 bases and at J to 1 base, leaving 10 bases not matched to a gene. The CDR3 here is CAWSVHGLVRGTDTQYF. Written as DNA, the CDR3 is TGTGCCTGGAGTGTACACGGACTAGTTAGGGGCACAGATACGCAGTATTTT.

This clone was seen a few times. The V and J genes are TRBV6-1 and TRBJ1-2; tentatively, D is TRBD1 (6 bases). Per the germline V gene, CDR1 is MNHNS and CDR2 is SASEGT. This CDR3 has 14 residues. Trimming stripped 5 bases from V and 4 bases from J, with 14 bases between. The CDR3 reads CASSRGGGAYGYTF. DNA for the CDR3: TGTGCCAGCAGTCGAGGGGGGGGTGCCTATGGCTACACCTTC.

This clone was observed a single time. The chain recombines TRBV4-1 with TRBJ1-5, with 8 bases lining up with TRBD1. Germline values: CDR1 MGHRA, CDR2 YSYEKL. This CDR3 region has 17 residues. The junction had 8 bases not matched to a gene; V was cut back by 1 base and J by 3 bases. The CDR3: CASSQGPGQANNQPQHF. The CDR3, as DNA: TGCGCCAGCAGCCAAGGACCGGGACAGGCGAACAATCAGCCCCAGCATTTT.

The chain employs TRBV19 and TRBJ2-7, with 8 bases identical to TRBD1. The CDR3 is 13 residues long. V gave up 6 bases and J gave up 3 bases; unmatched junction bases: 4. Germline-derived CDR1 and CDR2 are LNHDA and SQIVND (reference sequence). CDR3 nucleotide sequence: TGTGCCAGTAGCCTCGGACAGGGCTACGAGCAGTACTTC. Amino acids: CASSLGQGYEQYF. Together with reference TRBV19 and TRBJ2-7, the CDR3 gives the full variable domain: DGGITQSPKYLFRKEGQNVTLSCEQNLNHDAMYWYRQDPGQGLRLIYYSQIVNDFQKGDIAEGYSVSREKKESFPLTVTSAQKNPTAFYLCASSLGQGYEQYFGPGTRLTVT.

This chain links TRBV27 with TRBJ1-2; weak D call: TRBD1 (5 bases). This CDR3 has 14 amino acids. Per the germline V gene, CDR1 is MNHEY and CDR2 is SMNVEV (reference sequence). V shed 6 bases and J shed 6 bases, with 17 bases lying between them. CDR3 protein: CASRARRGADGYTF. As DNA, the CDR3 is TGTGCCAGCAGAGCCCGCAGAGGGGCTGATGGCTACACCTTC.

This clone appeared once. V usage is TRBV6-6 and J usage is TRBJ2-5; the D is unclear. Trimming took 4 bases from V and 5 from J, leaving 5 bases between them. The CDR3 covers 11 residues. CDR1 and CDR2 from the germline V gene are MNHNY and SVGAGI (reference sequence). The CDR3 nucleotides read TGTGCCAGCAGTTTTGGCGAGACCCAGTACTTC. This sequence encodes CASSFGETQYF.

The chain combines TRBV7-3 with TRBJ2-2; 9 bases are shared with TRBD1. V gave up 3 bases and J gave up 6 bases; unmatched junction bases: 2. Germline CDR1 and CDR2: SGHTA and FQGTGA. The CDR3 totals 14 residues. The chain's CDR3 is CASSLDRGSGELFF. The CDR3 region has the DNA TGTGCCAGCAGCTTGGACAGGGGCTCCGGGGAGCTGTTTTTT.

The chain links TRBV11-2 to TRBJ2-1, with 7 positions matching TRBD1. The CDR3 sequence is 17 residues long. Trimming took 5 bases from V and 0 from J; bases not matched to a gene: 10. Germline values: CDR1 SGHAT, CDR2 FQNNGV. For the CDR3, the DNA is TGTGCCAGCAGCCGAGACAGGGCAACCATCTCCTACAATGAGCAGTTCTTC. It yields the protein CASSRDRATISYNEQFF.

This clone was recorded only once. The chain recombines TRBV13 with TRBJ1-2; the match to TRBD1 covers 9 bases. The CDR3 length is 16 residues. Germline values: CDR1 PRHDT, CDR2 FYEKMQ (reference sequence). Unmatched junction bases numbered 11, after V lost 5 bases and J lost 4 bases. The CDR3 DNA is TGTGCCAGCAGCATCCGGGACAGGGTCATTGCCTATGGCTACACCTTC. Translated, it gives CASSIRDRVIAYGYTF.

The V call is TRBV9, the J call TRBJ1-2; D not certain. Germline values: CDR1 SGDLS, CDR2 YYNGEE. V was clipped by 4 bases and J by 5 bases, with 15 bases between them. This CDR3 comprises 14 residues. CDR3 sequence reads: CASSLRNSGYGYTF. The CDR3 DNA is TGTGCCAGCAGCCTAAGGAATTCTGGGTATGGCTACACCTTC.

In its sample, this clone was seen once. The chain carries TRBV6-1 and TRBJ2-7, with D perhaps matching TRBD1 (5 bases). Trimming left V 7 bases short and J 3 bases short, with 7 bases between. Germline V lookup: CDR1 MNHNS, CDR2 SASEGT. CDR3 length: 11 amino acids. CDR3: CASIDSYEQYF. CDR3 bases: TGTGCCAGCATTGACAGCTACGAGCAGTACTTC.

The chain recombines TRBV19 with TRBJ2-2, with 7 bases fitting TRBD2. CDR1 and CDR2 (germline): LNHDA, SQIVND (reference sequence). Germline trimming cut 5 bases from V and 0 bases from J; bases unmatched to any gene: 9. The CDR3 contains 17 residues. The CDR3 DNA reads as TGTGCCAGTAGTGGTCTACCAGCGGGGACGAACACCGGGGAGCTGTTTTTT. The encoded protein is CASSGLPAGTNTGELFF.

The V and J genes are TRBV6-1 and TRBJ1-5; perhaps TRBD1 as D (5 bases). V was shortened by 8 bases and J by 2 bases, with 16 bases between the two germline ends. CDR1 is MNHNS and CDR2 is SASEGT in the germline V gene. The CDR3 extends over 15 amino acids. Here the CDR3 reads CASGGGIRGNQPQHF. For the CDR3, the DNA is TGTGCCAGCGGAGGAGGAATCAGGGGCAATCAGCCCCAGCATTTT.

V is TRBV25-1 and J is TRBJ1-1; possibly TRBD1 for D (5 bases). Germline CDR1 MGHDK, CDR2 SYGVNS. V was trimmed by 5 bases and J by 11 bases, leaving 12 bases between them. The CDR3 runs to 11 residues. The CDR3 loop reads CASSRGGTAFF. In nucleotides, the CDR3 is TGTGCCAGCAGTCGTGGGGGAACGGCTTTCTTT.

V gene TRBV6-5 combines with J gene TRBJ1-1; no definite D call. Germline loops: CDR1 MNHEY, CDR2 SVGAGI. The CDR3 has 15 residues. Trimming stripped 2 bases from V and 1 base from J, with 11 bases between. The CDR3 DNA sequence: TGTGCCAGCAGTTACCAGGCCCGGCAGAACACTGAAGCTTTCTTT. It codes for CASSYQARQNTEAFF.

The CDR3 loop reads CASTLLPTQNYGYTF. CDR3 nucleotide sequence: TGCGCCAGCACTCTCCTTCCAACACAAAACTATGGCTACACCTTC. The chain recombines TRBV5-1 with TRBJ1-2; D uncertain. V was cut by 6 bases and J by 2 bases, with 17 bases left in between. The germline V gene encodes CDR1 SGHRS and CDR2 YFSETQ. This CDR3 contains 15 residues.

This chain links TRBV7-9 with TRBJ2-7, with TRBD2 identical over 8 bases. CDR3 length: 16 amino acids. The V segment lost 3 bases and the J segment 3 bases; nucleotides outside the gene matches: 10. CDR1 SEHNR and CDR2 FQNEAQ come from the germline V gene (reference sequence). The CDR3 bases are TGTGCCAGCAGCTTTGTGGCGGGAGGAACCTTCTACGAGCAGTACTTC. This sequence encodes CASSFVAGGTFYEQYF.

The chain carries TRBV30 and TRBJ2-1; either TRBD1 or TRBD2 may supply D (5 bases each). Germline V lookup: CDR1 GTSNPN, CDR2 SVGIG (reference sequence). The CDR3 runs to 16 residues. V lost 8 bases and J lost 2, with 22 bases in between. The CDR3 bases are TGTGCCGGGACCTCAATAATAGCAGAGCCCTACAATGAGCAGTTCTTC. Its protein is CAGTSIIAEPYNEQFF.

The sample holds one count of this clone. The J gene is TRBJ1-1, the V gene TRBV4-1; possible D gene TRBD1, 5 bases. V was trimmed by 7 bases and J by 0 bases, leaving 12 bases between them. The CDR3 covers 14 residues. Germline values: CDR1 MGHRA, CDR2 YSYEKL. The CDR3 DNA is TGCGCCAGCACTCGAGGGGCGTTGAACACTGAAGCTTTCTTT. Translation gives CASTRGALNTEAFF.

This clone was detected once. The rearrangement links TRBV5-5 to TRBJ2-2; 12 bases line up with TRBD1. In germline, CDR1 is SGHKS, CDR2 YYEKEE (reference sequence). V lost 4 bases to trimming and J lost 5 bases; unmatched junction nucleotides: 9. The CDR3 is made up of 17 amino acids. The CDR3 region is CASSEGQGAPRTGELFF. For the CDR3, the DNA is TGTGCCAGCAGCGAGGGACAGGGGGCGCCGAGAACCGGGGAGCTGTTTTTT.

V gene TRBV5-4 combines with J gene TRBJ1-2; D is uncertain. The length of the CDR3 is 14 residues. Trimming left V 1 base short and J 7 bases short, with 14 bases between. The germline gives CDR1 SGHNT, CDR2 YYREEE (reference sequence). The CDR3 protein is CASSLSREFSGYTF. The DNA of the CDR3 is TGTGCCAGCAGCTTGTCCCGCGAATTCAGTGGCTACACCTTC. The variable domain in full, completed from reference TRBV5-4 and TRBJ1-2, reads ETGVTQSPTHLIKTRGQQVTLRCSSQSGHNTVSWYQQALGQGPQFIFQYYREEENGRGNFPPRFSGLQFPNYSSELNVNALELDDSALYLCASSLSREFSGYTFGSGTRLTVV.

This chain connects TRBV6-1 to TRBJ1-1; weak D call: TRBD1 (5 bases). Germline CDR1 MNHNS, CDR2 SASEGT. Trimming removed 4 bases from V and 0 bases from J, with 9 bases in between. The CDR3 is made up of 14 amino acids. The CDR3, as DNA: TGTGCCAGCAGTGTTTCGGGACTGAACACTGAAGCTTTCTTT. Amino acid sequence: CASSVSGLNTEAFF.